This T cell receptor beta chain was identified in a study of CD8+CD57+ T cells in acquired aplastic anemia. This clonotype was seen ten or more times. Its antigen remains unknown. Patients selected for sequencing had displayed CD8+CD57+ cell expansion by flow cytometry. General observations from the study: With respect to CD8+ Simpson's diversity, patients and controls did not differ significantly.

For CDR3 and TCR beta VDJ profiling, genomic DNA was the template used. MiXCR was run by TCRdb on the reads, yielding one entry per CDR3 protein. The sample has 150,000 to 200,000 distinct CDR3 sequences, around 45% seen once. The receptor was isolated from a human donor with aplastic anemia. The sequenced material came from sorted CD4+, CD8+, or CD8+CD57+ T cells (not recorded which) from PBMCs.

CDR3 coding DNA: TGTGCCAGCAGCTTCACAGGGAGAGAGACCCAGTACTTC. As protein: CASSFTGRETQYF. The rearrangement links TRBV13 to TRBJ2-5; tentatively, D is TRBD1 (6 bases). Germline CDR1 PRHDT, CDR2 FYEKMQ (reference sequence). The CDR3 is 13 amino acids. V lost 3 bases, J lost 4 bases, and 9 bases lay in between.